The clone carrying this T cell receptor (beta chain) showed up just a few times. The PCR made use of 60 Vbeta and 13 Jbeta primers. Sequenced by immunoSEQ multiplex PCR; TCRdb stores in-frame clones only, minus some. The data contain about 160,000 clones, approximately 84% of them seen just once; the ten biggest clones take up about 6.3%. The CDR3 length is 14 residues. Germline CDR1 reads MNHNS; CDR2 reads SASEGT. Trimming left V 2 bases short and J 7 bases short, with 9 bases between. This entry is derived from a study of cytomegalovirus exposure and HLA in healthy donors. V usage is TRBV6-1 and J usage is TRBJ1-6; no firm D call. Sequenced sample: PBMCs. This TCR was sampled from a male donor in good health and CMV-seropositive. In nucleotides, the CDR3 is TGTGCCAGCAGTGAAACCGGGGTAAATTCACCCCTCCACTTT. Translated: CASSETGVNSPLHF.